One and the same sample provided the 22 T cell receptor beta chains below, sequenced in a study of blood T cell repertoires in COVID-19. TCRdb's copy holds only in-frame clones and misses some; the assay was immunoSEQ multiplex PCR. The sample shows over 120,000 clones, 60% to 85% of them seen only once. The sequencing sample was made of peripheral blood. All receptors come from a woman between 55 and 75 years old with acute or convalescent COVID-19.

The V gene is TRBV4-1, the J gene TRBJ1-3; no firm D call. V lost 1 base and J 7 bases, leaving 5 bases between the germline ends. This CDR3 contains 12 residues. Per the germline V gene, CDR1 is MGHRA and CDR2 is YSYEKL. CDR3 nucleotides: TGCGCCAGCAGCCAAGCGGGGAACACCATATATTTT. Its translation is CASSQAGNTIYF.

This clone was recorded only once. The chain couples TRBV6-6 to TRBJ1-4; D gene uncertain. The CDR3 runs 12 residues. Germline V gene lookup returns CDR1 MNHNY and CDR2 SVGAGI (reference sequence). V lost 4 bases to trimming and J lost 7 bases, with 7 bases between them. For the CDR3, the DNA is TGTGCCAGCAGTTCCATGAGTGAAAAACTGTTTTTT. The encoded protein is CASSSMSEKLFF.

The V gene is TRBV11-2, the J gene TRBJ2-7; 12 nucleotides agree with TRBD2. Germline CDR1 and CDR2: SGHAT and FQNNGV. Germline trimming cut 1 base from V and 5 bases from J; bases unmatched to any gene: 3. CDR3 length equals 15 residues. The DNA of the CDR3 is TGTGCCAGCAGCTTAGGGGCTAGCGGGAGGGACGAGCAGTACTTC. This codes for CASSLGASGRDEQYF.

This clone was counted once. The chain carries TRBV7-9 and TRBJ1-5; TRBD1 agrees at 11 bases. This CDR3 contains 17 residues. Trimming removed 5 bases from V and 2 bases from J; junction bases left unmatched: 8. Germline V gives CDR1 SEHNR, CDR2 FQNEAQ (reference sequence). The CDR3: CASSKGQGAPGNQPQHF. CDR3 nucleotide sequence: TGTGCCAGCAGCAAAGGACAGGGGGCGCCGGGCAATCAGCCCCAGCATTTT.

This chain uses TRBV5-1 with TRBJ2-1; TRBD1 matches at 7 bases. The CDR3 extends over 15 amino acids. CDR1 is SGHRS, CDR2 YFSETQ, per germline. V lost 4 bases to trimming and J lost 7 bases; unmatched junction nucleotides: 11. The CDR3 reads CASSDRAQGGNEQFF. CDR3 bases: TGCGCCAGCAGCGACAGGGCACAGGGCGGTAATGAGCAGTTCTTC.

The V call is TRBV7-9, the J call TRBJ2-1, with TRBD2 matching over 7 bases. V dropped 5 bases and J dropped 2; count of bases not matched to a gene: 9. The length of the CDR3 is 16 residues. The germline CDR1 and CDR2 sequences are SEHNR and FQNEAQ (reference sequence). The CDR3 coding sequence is TGTGCCAGCAGCCGAGGGCCAGCGGGGACCTACAATGAGCAGTTCTTC. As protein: CASSRGPAGTYNEQFF. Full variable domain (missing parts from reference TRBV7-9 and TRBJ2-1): DTGVSQNPRHKITKRGQNVTFRCDPISEHNRLYWYRQTLGQGPEFLTYFQNEAQLEKSRLLSDRFSAERPKGSFSTLEIQRTEQGDSAMYLCASSRGPAGTYNEQFFGPGTRLTVL.

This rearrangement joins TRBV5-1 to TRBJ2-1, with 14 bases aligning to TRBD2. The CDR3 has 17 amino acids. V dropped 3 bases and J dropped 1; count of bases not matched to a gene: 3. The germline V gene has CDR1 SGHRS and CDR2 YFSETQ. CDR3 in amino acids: CASSWGLAGASYNEQFF. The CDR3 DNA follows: TGCGCCAGCAGCTGGGGACTAGCGGGAGCTTCCTACAATGAGCAGTTCTTC.

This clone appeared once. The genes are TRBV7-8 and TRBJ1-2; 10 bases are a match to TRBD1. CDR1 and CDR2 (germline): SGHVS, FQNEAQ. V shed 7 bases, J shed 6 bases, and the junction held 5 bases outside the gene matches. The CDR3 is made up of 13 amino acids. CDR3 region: CASTPGQGNGYTF. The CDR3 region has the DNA TGTGCCAGCACCCCGGGACAGGGGAATGGCTACACCTTC.

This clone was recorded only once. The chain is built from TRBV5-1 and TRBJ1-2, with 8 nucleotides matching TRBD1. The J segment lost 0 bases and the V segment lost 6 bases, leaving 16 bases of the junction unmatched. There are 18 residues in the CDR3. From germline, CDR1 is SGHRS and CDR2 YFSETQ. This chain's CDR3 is CASKQLPGTGPTNYGYTF. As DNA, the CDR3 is TGCGCCAGCAAGCAGCTTCCCGGGACAGGACCTACTAACTATGGCTACACCTTC.

CDR3 region: CASSDVAGGTDTQYF. DNA of the CDR3: TGCGCCAGCAGTGATGTAGCGGGAGGGACAGATACGCAGTATTTT. V is TRBV10-1 and J is TRBJ2-3, with 11 bases identical to TRBD2. The CDR3 spans 15 residues. The V segment lost 3 bases and the J segment 3 bases; nucleotides outside the gene matches: 2. Germline lookup yields CDR1 WNHNN and CDR2 SYGVQD (reference sequence).

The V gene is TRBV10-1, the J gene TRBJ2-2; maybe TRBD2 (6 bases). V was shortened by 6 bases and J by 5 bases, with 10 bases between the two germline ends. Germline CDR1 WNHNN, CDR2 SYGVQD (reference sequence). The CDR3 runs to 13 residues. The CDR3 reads CASSESGTGELFF. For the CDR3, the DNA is TGCGCCAGCAGCGAGAGCGGGACCGGGGAGCTGTTTTTT.

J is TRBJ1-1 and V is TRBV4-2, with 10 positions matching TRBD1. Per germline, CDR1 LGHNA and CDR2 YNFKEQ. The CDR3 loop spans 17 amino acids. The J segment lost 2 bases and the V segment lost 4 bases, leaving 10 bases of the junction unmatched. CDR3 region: CASSLYTGTGANTEAFF. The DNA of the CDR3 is TGTGCCAGCAGCCTGTACACCGGGACAGGGGCAAACACTGAAGCTTTCTTT.

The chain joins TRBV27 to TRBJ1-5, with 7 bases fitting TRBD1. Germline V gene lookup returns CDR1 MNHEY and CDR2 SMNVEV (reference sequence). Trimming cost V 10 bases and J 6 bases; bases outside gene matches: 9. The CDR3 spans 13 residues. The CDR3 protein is CATRGQVGQPQHF. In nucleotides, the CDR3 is TGTGCCACCAGAGGACAGGTGGGTCAGCCCCAGCATTTT.

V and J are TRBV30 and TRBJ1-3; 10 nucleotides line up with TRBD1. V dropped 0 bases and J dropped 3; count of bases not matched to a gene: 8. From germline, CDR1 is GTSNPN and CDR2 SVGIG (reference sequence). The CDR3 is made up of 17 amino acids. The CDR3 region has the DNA TGTGCCTGGAGTGTACCGATGACAGGGGGCCTTGGAAACACCATATATTTT. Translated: CAWSVPMTGGLGNTIYF.

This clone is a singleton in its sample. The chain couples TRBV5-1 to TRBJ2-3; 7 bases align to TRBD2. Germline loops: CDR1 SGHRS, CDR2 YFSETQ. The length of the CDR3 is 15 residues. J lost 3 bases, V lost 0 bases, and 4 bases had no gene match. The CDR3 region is CASSLVAGATDTQYF. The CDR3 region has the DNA TGCGCCAGCAGCTTGGTGGCGGGAGCGACAGATACGCAGTATTTT.

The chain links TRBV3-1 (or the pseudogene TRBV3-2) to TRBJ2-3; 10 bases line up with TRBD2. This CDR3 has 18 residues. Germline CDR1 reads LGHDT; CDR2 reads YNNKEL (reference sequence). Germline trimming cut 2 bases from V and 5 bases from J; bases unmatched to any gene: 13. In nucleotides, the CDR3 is TGTGCCAGCAGCCAAAGAGGAGGACTAGCGGAATTTTTAGATACGCAGTATTTT. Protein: CASSQRGGLAEFLDTQYF.

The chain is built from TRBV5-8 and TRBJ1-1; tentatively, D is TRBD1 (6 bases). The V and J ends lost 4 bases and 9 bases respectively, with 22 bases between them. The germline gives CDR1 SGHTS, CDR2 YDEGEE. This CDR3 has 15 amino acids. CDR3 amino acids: CASSLGVRGALQAFF. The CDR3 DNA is TGTGCCAGCAGCCTAGGGGTCAGGGGTGCTCTTCAAGCTTTCTTT.

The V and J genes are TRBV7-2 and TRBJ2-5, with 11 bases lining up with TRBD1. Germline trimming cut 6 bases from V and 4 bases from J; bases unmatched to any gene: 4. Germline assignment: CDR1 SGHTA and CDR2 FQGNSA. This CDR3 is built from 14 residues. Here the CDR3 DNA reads TGTGCCAGCAGTTGGACAGGGGGCACAGAGACCCAGTACTTC. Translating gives CASSWTGGTETQYF.

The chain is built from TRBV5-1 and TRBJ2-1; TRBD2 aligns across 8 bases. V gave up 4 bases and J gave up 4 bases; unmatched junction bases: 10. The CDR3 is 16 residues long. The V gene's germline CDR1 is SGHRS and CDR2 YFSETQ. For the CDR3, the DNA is TGCGCCAGCAGCGTATCGGGACTAGGGAATTACAATGAGCAGTTCTTC. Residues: CASSVSGLGNYNEQFF.

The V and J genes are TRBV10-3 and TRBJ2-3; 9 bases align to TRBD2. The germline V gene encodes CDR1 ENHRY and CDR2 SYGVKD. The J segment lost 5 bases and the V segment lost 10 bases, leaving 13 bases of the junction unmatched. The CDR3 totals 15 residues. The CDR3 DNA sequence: TGTGCCAACTCTTGGGGTAGCGGGAGCGGAGATACGCAGTATTTT. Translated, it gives CANSWGSGSGDTQYF.

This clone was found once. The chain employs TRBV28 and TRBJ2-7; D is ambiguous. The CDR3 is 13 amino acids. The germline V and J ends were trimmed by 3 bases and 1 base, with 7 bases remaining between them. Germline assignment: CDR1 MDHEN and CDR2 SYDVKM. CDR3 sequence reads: CASSFSLSYEQYF. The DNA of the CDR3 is TGTGCCAGCAGTTTTTCGTTGTCCTACGAGCAGTACTTC.

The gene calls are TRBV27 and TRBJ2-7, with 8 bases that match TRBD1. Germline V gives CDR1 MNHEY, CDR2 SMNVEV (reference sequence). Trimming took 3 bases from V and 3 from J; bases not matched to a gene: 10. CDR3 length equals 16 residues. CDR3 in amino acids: CASSFLGQGESYEQYF. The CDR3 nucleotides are TGTGCCAGCAGTTTCCTCGGACAGGGTGAAAGCTACGAGCAGTACTTC.